The T cell receptor (beta chain) described here comes from a study of blood T cells in healthy people across ages. Using a J-beta primer mix together with a sample-barcoded 5' primer, a second PCR was run for roughly 6 to 12 cycles. TCRdb redid the calling of the 5' RACE reads with MiXCR, one entry per CDR3 protein. The data contain over 1,200,000 distinct CDR3 sequences, roughly 64% of them seen just once; the ten biggest clones take up 5.5% to 8%. PBMCs numbering at least 7 million were isolated per sample. Per sample, no less than 5 micrograms of total RNA were extracted. The TCR comes from a young man in good health. Sequenced: blood.

The CDR3: CAIKGGVGVGRAYNEQFF. The CDR3 region has the DNA TGTGCCATAAAGGGTGGTGTGGGTGTAGGTCGCGCCTACAATGAGCAGTTCTTC. The chain has TRBV6-1 and TRBJ2-1; no firm D call. V was pared by 10 bases and J by 2 bases, with 27 bases between. CDR3 length: 18 amino acids. CDR1 and CDR2 (germline): MNHNS, SASEGT.